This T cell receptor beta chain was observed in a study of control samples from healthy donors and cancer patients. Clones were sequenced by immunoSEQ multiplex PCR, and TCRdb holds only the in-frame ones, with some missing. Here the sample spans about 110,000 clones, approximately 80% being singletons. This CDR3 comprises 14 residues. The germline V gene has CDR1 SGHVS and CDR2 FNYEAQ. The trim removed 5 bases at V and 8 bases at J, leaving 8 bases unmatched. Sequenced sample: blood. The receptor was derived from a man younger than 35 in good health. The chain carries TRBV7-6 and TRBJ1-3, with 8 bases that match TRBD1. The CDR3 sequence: CASSLTGGSYTIYF. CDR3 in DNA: TGTGCCAGCAGCCTTACAGGGGGATCGTACACCATATATTTT. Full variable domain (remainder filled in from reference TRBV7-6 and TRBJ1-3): GAGVSQSPRYKVTKRGQDVALRCDPISGHVSLYWYRQALGQGPEFLTYFNYEAQQDKSGLPNDRFSAERPEGSISTLTIQRTEQRDSAMYRCASSLTGGSYTIYFGEGSWLTVV.